This section outlines one TCR beta chain sequence together with its context. Its antigen is unknown. The CDR3 covers 15 residues. Germline CDR1 reads SNHLY; CDR2 reads FYNNEI. Trimming removed 6 bases from V and 3 bases from J; junction bases left unmatched: 10. Time point specified: blood from clinic visit 5 months post-surgery; TSC patient then seizure free. Sequencing was limited to surgery cases with top T cell transcript signatures in brain tissue. Pre-surgery treatment included at least one anti-epileptic drug. Assay: immunoSEQ multiplex PCR; the TCRdb copy retains only in-frame clones and omits some. Of around 340,000 clones listed, over 90% were seen once; the top ten hold about 5.8%. These data belong to a study of brain T cells in children with intractable seizures. Study-level findings and limits: Pre-surgery blood may have been undersampled, hiding some clones. Viral specificity was inferred only from CDR3 similarity; HCMV serostatus was unknown.

The sequences come from peripheral blood, collected more than 4 months after surgery. The receptor was isolated from a boy under three years old with tuberous sclerosis and intractable seizures. This chain uses TRBV2 with TRBJ1-1; 7 nucleotides match TRBD1. In DNA form, the CDR3 reads TGTGCCAGCAGGGAATACCCGACAGGGTACACTGAAGCTTTCTTT. Translation gives CASREYPTGYTEAFF.